The clone carrying this T cell receptor (beta chain) was counted only a few times. Its antigen is currently unknown. The data stem from a study of chemoradiotherapy in HPV16-positive cancers. Broader study findings: For HPV16-positive patients, expanding HPV-responsive T cells associated with longer recurrence-free survival.

Assay used: immunoSEQ multiplex PCR; TCRdb lists only in-frame clones, some missing. Among 9,500 to 15,000 clones listed, about four fifths were seen once. The sample was collected from a patient who underwent chemoradiotherapy. This sequence was found in a human donor with HPV-associated anogenital cancer.

The DNA for the CDR3 is TGTGCCAGTTCAGGGTCCCTCTCCTACGAGCAGTACTTC. It codes for CASSGSLSYEQYF. The rearrangement links TRBV19 to TRBJ2-7, with D tentatively TRBD1 (5 bases). CDR1 is LNHDA, CDR2 SQIVND, per germline (reference sequence). V gave up 8 bases and J gave up 0 bases, with 11 bases separating them. The CDR3 covers 13 residues.